A selection of T cell receptor beta chains follows, all from one sample in a study of blood T cell repertoires in COVID-19. Clones were sequenced by immunoSEQ multiplex PCR, and TCRdb holds only the in-frame ones, with some missing. The table includes around 230,000 clones, approximately 89% detected once. The source material was PBMCs or T cells enriched from blood (not recorded which). These receptors were obtained from a woman aged 30 to 39 with acute COVID-19. Each CDR3 is given with its conserved first and last residue. The D gene is left open where the match is weak. The size field is filled for only some rows; it gives once, few, many or a size class.

J: TRBJ1-4
size: NA
D: TRBD1
V: TRBV7-2
DNA: TGTGCCAGCAGCTTAGTCGGGACAGGGAAAGGTGAAAAACTGTTTTTT
CDR3: CASSLVGTGKGEKLFF

J: TRBJ1-5
size: NA
D: NA
V: TRBV7-6
DNA: TGTGCCAGCAGCTGGGGCCGGGGGGCGTGGAGCAATCAGCCCCAGCATTTT
CDR3: CASSWGRGAWSNQPQHF

J: TRBJ1-1
size: NA
D: TRBD1
V: TRBV10-3
DNA: TGTGCCATCAGACGGGACAGGGCCCGGGACACTGAAGCTTTCTTT
CDR3: CAIRRDRARDTEAFF

J: TRBJ2-1
size: NA
D: TRBD2
V: TRBV7-9
DNA: TGTGCCAGCAGCCGGGACTACTCCTACAATGAGCAGTTCTTC
CDR3: CASSRDYSYNEQFF

J: TRBJ2-2
size: NA
D: NA
V: TRBV3-1/TRBV3-2
DNA: TGTGCCAGCAGCTCCGGGACACCCACCGGGGAGCTGTTTTTT
CDR3: CASSSGTPTGELFF

J: TRBJ1-2
size: once
D: NA
V: TRBV7-9
DNA: TGTGCCAGCAGCGAACCCCAGGGAGGGAGGGACTATGGCTACACCTTC
CDR3: CASSEPQGGRDYGYTF

J: TRBJ1-5
size: NA
D: NA
V: TRBV30
DNA: TGTGCCTGGAGTCTACGTAGCAATCAGCCCCAGCATTTT
CDR3: CAWSLRSNQPQHF

J: TRBJ2-3
size: few
D: TRBD1
V: TRBV2
DNA: TGTGCCAGCAGGGCTGACAGGGGTAAGACAGATACGCAGTATTTT
CDR3: CASRADRGKTDTQYF

J: TRBJ1-2
size: NA
D: TRBD1
V: TRBV15
DNA: TGTGCCACCAGCAGAAGACAGGGGGGTAACTATGGCTACACCTTC
CDR3: CATSRRQGGNYGYTF

J: TRBJ1-4
size: NA
D: NA
V: TRBV18
DNA: TGTGCCAGCTCATTGCAGAATAATGAAAAACTGTTTTTT
CDR3: CASSLQNNEKLFF

J: TRBJ1-6
size: once
D: TRBD1
V: TRBV6-5
DNA: TGTGCCAGCAGTTACCTCGACAGGGTAAATTCACCCCTCCACTTT
CDR3: CASSYLDRVNSPLHF

J: TRBJ1-5
size: NA
D: NA
V: TRBV6-5
DNA: TGTGCCAGCAGTTACTTTTCTGATCAGCCCCAGCATTTT
CDR3: CASSYFSDQPQHF

J: TRBJ1-5
size: NA
D: NA
V: TRBV2
DNA: TGTGCCAGCAGTGAGCAGGGTCGAAGCAATCAGCCCCAGCATTTT
CDR3: CASSEQGRSNQPQHF

J: TRBJ1-5
size: NA
D: NA
V: TRBV19
DNA: TGTGCCAGTAGTATAGATTGGTTAACAGCCAGCAATCAGCCCCAGCATTTT
CDR3: CASSIDWLTASNQPQHF

J: TRBJ1-6
size: once
D: NA
V: TRBV29-1
DNA: TGCAGCTTCGGCGGACTATCACTATCACACCTCCACTTT
CDR3: CSFGGLSLSHLHF

J: TRBJ1-2
size: NA
D: NA
V: TRBV10-3
DNA: TGTGCCATCAGTGAGTCCGCCGGACGAACGGGGGATGGCTACACCTTC
CDR3: CAISESAGRTGDGYTF

J: TRBJ1-3
size: NA
D: TRBD1
V: TRBV7-9
DNA: TGTGCCAGCAGCTTCCCCCCACAGGGGAACTCTGGAAACACCATATATTTT
CDR3: CASSFPPQGNSGNTIYF

J: TRBJ2-3
size: NA
D: NA
V: TRBV7-9
DNA: TGTGCCAGCAGACAAAAGTCAGATACGCAGTATTTT
CDR3: CASRQKSDTQYF

J: TRBJ2-2
size: NA
D: NA
V: TRBV5-1
DNA: TGCGCCAGCAGCCTTATCCGGGGGGAGCTGTTTTTT
CDR3: CASSLIRGELFF

J: TRBJ2-3
size: NA
D: NA
V: TRBV19
DNA: TGTGCCAGCCAAGGGGTCGCAGATACGCAGTATTTT
CDR3: CASQGVADTQYF

J: TRBJ2-3
size: NA
D: TRBD2
V: TRBV11-2
DNA: TGTGCCAGCAGCCTCAGACCAGCGGGGGGCACAGATACGCAGTATTTT
CDR3: CASSLRPAGGTDTQYF

J: TRBJ1-5
size: NA
D: NA
V: TRBV4-1
DNA: TGCGCCAGCAGCCCCGGGGGTAGCAATCAGCCCCAGCATTTT
CDR3: CASSPGGSNQPQHF

J: TRBJ1-2
size: NA
D: TRBD1
V: TRBV9
DNA: TGTGCCAGCAGCGTTACAGGGGGAAGCTATGGCTACACCTTC
CDR3: CASSVTGGSYGYTF